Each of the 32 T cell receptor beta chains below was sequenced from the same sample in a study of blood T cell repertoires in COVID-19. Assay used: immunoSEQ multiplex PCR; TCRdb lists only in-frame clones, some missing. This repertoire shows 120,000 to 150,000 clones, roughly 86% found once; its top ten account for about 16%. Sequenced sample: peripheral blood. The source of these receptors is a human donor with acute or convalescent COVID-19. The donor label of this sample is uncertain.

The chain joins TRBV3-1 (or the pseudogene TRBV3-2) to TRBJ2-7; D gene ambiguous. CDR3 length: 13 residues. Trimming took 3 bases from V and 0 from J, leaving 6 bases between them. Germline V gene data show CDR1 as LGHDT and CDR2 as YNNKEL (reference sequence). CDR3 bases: TGTGCCAGCAGCCATGAAGCCTCCTACGAGCAGTACTTC. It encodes CASSHEASYEQYF.

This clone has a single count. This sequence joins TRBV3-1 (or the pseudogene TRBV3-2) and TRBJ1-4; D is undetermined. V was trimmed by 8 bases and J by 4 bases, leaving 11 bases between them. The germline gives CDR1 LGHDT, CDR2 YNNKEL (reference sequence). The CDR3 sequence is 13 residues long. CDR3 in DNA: TGTGCCAGCCGCCCGACGGGTAATGAAAAACTGTTTTTT. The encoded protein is CASRPTGNEKLFF.

CDR3 amino acids: CASSLAPAGTGVDTQYF. As DNA, the CDR3 is TGCGCCAGCAGCTTGGCCCCGGCCGGGACAGGGGTAGATACGCAGTATTTT. V gene TRBV5-1 combines with J gene TRBJ2-3, with 10 bases aligning to TRBD1. CDR1 SGHRS and CDR2 YFSETQ come from the germline V gene. The CDR3 spans 17 residues. V gave up 0 bases and J gave up 5 bases; unmatched junction bases: 9.

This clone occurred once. The CDR3 coding sequence is TGCAGTGCTAGTGACGCGGGGGCTAATTCACCCCTCCACTTT. It translates to CSASDAGANSPLHF. The V and J genes are TRBV20-1 and TRBJ1-6; a possible D gene is TRBD1 (6 bases). This CDR3 is 14 amino acids long. Trimming shortened V by 3 bases and J by 6 bases, and 12 bases separated the two germline ends. Germline V gives CDR1 DFQATT, CDR2 SNEGSKA (reference sequence).

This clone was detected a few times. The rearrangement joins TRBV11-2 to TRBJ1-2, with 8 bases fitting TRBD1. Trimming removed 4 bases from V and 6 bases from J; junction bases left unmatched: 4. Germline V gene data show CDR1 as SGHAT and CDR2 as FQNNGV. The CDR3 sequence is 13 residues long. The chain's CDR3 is CASSSLTGDGYTF. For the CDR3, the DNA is TGTGCCAGCAGCTCACTGACAGGGGATGGCTACACCTTC. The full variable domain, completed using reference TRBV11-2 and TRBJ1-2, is EAGVAQSPRYKIIEKRQSVAFWCNPISGHATLYWYQQILGQGPKLLIQFQNNGVVDDSQLPKDRFSAERLKGVDSTLKIQPAKLEDSAVYLCASSSLTGDGYTFGSGTRLTVV.

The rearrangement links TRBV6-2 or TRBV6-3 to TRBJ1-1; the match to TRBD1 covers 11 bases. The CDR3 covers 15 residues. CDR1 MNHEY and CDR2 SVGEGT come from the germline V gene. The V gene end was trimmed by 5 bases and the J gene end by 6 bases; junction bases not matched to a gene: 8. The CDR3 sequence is CASSKLGQGASEAFF. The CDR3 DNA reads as TGTGCCAGCAGTAAACTCGGACAGGGGGCCTCTGAAGCTTTCTTT.

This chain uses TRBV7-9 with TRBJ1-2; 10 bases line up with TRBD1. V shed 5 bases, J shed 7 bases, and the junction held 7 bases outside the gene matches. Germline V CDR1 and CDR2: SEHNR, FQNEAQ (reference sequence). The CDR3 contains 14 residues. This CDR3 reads CASSLNDRGLGYTF. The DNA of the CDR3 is TGTGCCAGCAGCCTGAACGACAGGGGGCTTGGCTACACCTTC.

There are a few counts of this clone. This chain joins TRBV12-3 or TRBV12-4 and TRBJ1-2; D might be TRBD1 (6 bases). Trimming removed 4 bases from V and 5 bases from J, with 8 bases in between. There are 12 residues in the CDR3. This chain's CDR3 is CASSYRDYGYTF. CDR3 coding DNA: TGTGCCAGCAGTTACAGGGATTATGGCTACACCTTC.

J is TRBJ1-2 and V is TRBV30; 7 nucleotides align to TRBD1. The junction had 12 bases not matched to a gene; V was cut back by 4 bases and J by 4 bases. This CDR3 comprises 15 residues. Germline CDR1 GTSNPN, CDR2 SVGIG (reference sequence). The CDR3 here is CAWTTIKGASYGYTF. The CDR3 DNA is TGTGCCTGGACTACTATCAAGGGGGCGAGCTATGGCTACACCTTC. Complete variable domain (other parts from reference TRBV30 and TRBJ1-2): SQTIHQWPATLVQPVGSPLSLECTVEGTSNPNLYWYRQAAGRGLQLLFYSVGIGQISSEVPQNLSASRPQDRQFILSSKKLLLSDSGFYLCAWTTIKGASYGYTFGSGTRLTVV.

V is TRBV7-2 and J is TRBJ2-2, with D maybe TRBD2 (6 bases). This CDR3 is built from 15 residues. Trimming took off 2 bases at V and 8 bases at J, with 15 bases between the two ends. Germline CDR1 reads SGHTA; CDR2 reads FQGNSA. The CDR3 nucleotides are TGTGCCAGCAGCTTATCCGGGGGTGGACGAGGGGAGCTGTTTTTT. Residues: CASSLSGGGRGELFF.

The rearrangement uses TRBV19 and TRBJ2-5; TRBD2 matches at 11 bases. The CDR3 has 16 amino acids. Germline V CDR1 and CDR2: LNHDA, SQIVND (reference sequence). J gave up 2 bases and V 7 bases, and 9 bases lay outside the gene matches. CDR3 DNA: TGTGCCAGTAATGTAGGACTAGCGGGTTCACAAGAGACCCAGTACTTC. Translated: CASNVGLAGSQETQYF.

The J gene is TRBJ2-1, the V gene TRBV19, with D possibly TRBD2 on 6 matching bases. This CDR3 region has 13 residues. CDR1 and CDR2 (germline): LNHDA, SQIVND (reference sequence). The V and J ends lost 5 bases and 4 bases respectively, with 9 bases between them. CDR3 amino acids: CASSGRGYNEQFF. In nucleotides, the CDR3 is TGTGCCAGTAGTGGGCGGGGATACAATGAGCAGTTCTTC.

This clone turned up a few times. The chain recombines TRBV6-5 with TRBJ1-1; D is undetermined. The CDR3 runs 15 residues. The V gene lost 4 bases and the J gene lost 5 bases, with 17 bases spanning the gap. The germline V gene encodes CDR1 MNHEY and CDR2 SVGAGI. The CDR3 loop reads CASSSLGVKRTEAFF. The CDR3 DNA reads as TGTGCCAGCAGTTCTCTCGGGGTGAAGAGGACTGAAGCTTTCTTT.

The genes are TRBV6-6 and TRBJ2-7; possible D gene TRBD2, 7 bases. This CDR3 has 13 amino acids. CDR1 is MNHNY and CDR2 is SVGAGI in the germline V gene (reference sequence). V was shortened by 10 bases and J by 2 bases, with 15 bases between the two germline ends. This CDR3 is CATGEGGAYEQYF. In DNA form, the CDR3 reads TGTGCCACGGGGGAGGGGGGAGCCTACGAGCAGTACTTC.

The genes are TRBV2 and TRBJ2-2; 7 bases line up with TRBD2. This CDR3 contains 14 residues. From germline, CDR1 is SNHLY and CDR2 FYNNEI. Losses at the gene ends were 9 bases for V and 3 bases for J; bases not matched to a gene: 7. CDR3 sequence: CASSLGGYTGELFF. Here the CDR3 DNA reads TGTGCCAGTAGCCTGGGGGGGTACACCGGGGAGCTGTTTTTT.

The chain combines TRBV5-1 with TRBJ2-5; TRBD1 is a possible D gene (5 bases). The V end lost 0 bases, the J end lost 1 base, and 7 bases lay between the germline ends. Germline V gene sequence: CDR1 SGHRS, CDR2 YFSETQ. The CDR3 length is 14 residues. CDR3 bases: TGCGCCAGCAGCTTGGGGACAACCCAAGAGACCCAGTACTTC. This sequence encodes CASSLGTTQETQYF.

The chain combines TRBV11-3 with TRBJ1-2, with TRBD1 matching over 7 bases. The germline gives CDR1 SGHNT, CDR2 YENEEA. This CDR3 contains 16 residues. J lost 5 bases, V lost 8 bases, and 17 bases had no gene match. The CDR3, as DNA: TGTGCCAGCCCCAAGGCGTGGAAGGGGGCAGGGTATGGCTACACCTTC. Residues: CASPKAWKGAGYGYTF.

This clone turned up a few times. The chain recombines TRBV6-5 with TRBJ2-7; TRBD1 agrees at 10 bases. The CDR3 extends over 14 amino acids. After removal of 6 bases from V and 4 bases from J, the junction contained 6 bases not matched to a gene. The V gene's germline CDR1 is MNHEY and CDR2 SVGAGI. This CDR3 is CASSQGDRGYEQYF. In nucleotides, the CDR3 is TGTGCCAGCAGCCAGGGGGACAGGGGTTACGAGCAGTACTTC.

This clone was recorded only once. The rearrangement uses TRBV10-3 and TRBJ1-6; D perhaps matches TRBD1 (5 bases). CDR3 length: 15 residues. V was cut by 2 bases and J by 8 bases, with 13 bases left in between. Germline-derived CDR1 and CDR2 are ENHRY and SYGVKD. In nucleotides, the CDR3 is TGTGCCATCAGTGAGGGAACGGGGGTTGATTCACCCCTCCACTTT. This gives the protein CAISEGTGVDSPLHF.

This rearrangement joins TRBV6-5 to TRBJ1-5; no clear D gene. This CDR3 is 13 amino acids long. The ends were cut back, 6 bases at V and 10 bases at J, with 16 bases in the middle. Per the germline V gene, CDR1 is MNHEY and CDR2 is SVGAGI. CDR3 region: CASSLVLEDPQHF. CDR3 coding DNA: TGTGCCAGCAGCCTCGTATTGGAGGACCCCCAGCATTTT.

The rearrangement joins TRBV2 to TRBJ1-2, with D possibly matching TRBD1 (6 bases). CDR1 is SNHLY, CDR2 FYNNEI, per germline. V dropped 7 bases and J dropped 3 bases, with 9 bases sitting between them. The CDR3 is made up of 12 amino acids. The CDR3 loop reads CASKGVDYGYTF. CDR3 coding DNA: TGTGCCAGCAAGGGGGTCGACTATGGCTACACCTTC. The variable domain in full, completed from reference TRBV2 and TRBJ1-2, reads EPEVTQTPSHQVTQMGQEVILRCVPISNHLYFYWYRQILGQKVEFLVSFYNNEISEKSEIFDDQFSVERPDGSNFTLKIRSTKLEDSAMYFCASKGVDYGYTFGSGTRLTVV.

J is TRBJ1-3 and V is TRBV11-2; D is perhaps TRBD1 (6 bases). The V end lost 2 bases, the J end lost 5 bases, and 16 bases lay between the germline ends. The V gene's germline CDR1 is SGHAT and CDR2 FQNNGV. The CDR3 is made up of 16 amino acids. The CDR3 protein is CASSLNLGARRNTIYF. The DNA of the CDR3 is TGTGCCAGCAGCTTAAATTTGGGGGCGCGAAGAAACACCATATATTTT.

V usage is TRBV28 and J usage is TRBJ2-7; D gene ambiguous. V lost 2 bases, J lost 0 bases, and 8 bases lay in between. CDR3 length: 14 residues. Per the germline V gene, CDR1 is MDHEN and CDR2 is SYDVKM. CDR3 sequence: CASSLRRSSYEQYF. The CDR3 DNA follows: TGTGCCAGCAGTTTACGTCGTAGCTCCTACGAGCAGTACTTC.

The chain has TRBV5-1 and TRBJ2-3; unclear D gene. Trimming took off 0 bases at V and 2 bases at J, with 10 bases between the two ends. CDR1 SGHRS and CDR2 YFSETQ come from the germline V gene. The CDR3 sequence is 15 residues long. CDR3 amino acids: CASSLAQTDTDTQYF. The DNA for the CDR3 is TGCGCCAGCAGCTTGGCCCAAACAGACACAGATACGCAGTATTTT.

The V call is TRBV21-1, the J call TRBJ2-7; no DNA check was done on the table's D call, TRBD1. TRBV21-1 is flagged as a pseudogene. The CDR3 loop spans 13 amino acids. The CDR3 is CASSHRGAYEQYF. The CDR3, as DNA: TGTGCCAGCAGCCACAGGGGTGCGTACGAGCAGTACTTC.

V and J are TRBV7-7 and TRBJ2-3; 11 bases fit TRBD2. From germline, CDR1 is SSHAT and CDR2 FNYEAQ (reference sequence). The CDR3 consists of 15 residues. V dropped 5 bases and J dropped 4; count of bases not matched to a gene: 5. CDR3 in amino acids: CASSKLAGAADTQYF. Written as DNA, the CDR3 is TGTGCCAGCAGCAAACTAGCGGGGGCCGCAGATACGCAGTATTTT.

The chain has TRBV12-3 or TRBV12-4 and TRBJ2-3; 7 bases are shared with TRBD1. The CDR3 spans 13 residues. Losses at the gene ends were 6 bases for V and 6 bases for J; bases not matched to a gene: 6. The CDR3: CASRRQGVDTQYF. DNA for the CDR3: TGTGCCAGCAGACGGCAGGGGGTGGATACGCAGTATTTT.

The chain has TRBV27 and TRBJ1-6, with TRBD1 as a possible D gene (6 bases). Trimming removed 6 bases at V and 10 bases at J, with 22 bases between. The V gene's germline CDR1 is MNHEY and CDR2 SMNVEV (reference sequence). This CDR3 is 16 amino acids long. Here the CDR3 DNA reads TGTGCCAGCAGCTCCAGGGCGACAGGTCTAGGGTCACCCCTCCACTTT. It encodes CASSSRATGLGSPLHF.

The CDR3 DNA is TGTGCCAGCAGCTTAAACAGGGCCACTGAAGCTTTCTTT. Translating gives CASSLNRATEAFF. This sequence joins TRBV7-3 and TRBJ1-1; weak D call: TRBD1 (6 bases). This CDR3 has 13 amino acids. The germline CDR1 and CDR2 sequences are SGHTA and FQGTGA. V was trimmed by 1 base and J by 4 bases, leaving 7 bases between them.

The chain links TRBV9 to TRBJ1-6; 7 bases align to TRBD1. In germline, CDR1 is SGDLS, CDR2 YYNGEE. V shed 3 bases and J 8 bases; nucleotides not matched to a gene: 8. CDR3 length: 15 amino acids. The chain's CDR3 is CASSATHRGDSPLHF. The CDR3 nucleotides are TGTGCCAGCAGCGCCACTCACAGGGGAGATTCACCCCTCCACTTT. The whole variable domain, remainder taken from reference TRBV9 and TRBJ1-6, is DSGVTQTPKHLITATGQRVTLRCSPRSGDLSVYWYQQSLDQGLQFLIQYYNGEERAKGNILERFSAQQFPDLHSELNLSSLELGDSALYFCASSATHRGDSPLHFGNGTRLTVT.

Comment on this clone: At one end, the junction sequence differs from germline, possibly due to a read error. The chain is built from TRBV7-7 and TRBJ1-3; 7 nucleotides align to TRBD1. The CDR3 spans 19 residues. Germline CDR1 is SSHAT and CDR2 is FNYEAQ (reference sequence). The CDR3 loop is CASSRRTRAGGGLWKHHIF. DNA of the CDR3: TGTGCTAGCAGCCGCCGAACCAGGGCGGGAGGGGGCCTCTGGAAACACCATATATTT.

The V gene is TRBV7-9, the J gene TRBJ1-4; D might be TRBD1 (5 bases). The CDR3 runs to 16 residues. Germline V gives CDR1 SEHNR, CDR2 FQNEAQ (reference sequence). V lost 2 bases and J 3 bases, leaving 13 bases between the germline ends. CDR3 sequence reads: CASSLSLGQANEKLFF. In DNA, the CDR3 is TGTGCCAGCAGCTTAAGTCTGGGGCAGGCTAATGAAAAACTGTTTTTT.